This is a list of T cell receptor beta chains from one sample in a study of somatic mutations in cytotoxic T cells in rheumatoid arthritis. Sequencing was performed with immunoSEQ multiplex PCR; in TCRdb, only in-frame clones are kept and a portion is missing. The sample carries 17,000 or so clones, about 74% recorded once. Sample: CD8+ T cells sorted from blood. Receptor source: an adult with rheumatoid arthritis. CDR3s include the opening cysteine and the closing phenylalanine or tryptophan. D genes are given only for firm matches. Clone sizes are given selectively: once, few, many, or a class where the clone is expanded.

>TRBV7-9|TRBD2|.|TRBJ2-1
TGTGCCAGCAGCTTAGGACTAGCGGGGGGGCCCGAGCAGTTCTTC
CASSLGLAGGPEQFF
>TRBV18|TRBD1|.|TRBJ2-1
TGTGCCAGCTCTCTTTGGGACAGGAACAATGAGCAGTTCTTC
CASSLWDRNNEQFF
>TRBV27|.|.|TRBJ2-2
TGTGCCAGCAGTTTCGGGAACACCGGGGAGCTGTTTTTT
CASSFGNTGELFF
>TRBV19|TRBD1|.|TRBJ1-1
TGTGCCAGTACAGGGGGGACGTTGAACACTGAAGCTTTCTTT
CASTGGTLNTEAFF
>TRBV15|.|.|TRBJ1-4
TGTGCCACCAGCAGAGGTCTACGCCCCGCTAATGAAAAACTGTTTTTT
CATSRGLRPANEKLFF
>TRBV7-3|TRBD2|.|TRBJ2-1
TGTGCCAGCAGCCCCCTTGGGCCGGCGGCTAGCGGAGACTTGACGAATGAGCAGTTCTTC
CASSPLGPAASGDLTNEQFF
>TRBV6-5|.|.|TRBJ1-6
TGTGCCAGCAGTGGTAGGCCACCCCTCCACTTT
CASSGRPPLHF
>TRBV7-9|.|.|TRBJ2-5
TGTGCCAGCAGCTACGGGACCCCGGGAGAGACCCAGTACTTC
CASSYGTPGETQYF
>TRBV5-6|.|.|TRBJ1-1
TGTGCCAGCAGCCCCTGGTCGAACACTGAAGCTTTCTTT
CASSPWSNTEAFF
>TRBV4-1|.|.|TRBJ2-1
TGCGCCAGCAGCCTTTTATACAATGAGCAGTTCTTC
CASSLLYNEQFF
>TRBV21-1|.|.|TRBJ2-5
TGTGCCAGCAGCAAAGGGGCCCCGAGTAGCGGGCCCCAAGAGACCCAGTACTTC
CASSKGAPSSGPQETQYF
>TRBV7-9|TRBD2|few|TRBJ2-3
TGTGCCGGAAGCGGGGGGGCCGATACGCAGTATTTT
CAGSGGADTQYF
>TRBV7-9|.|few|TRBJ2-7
TGTGCCAGCAGCGGAGGGGTCTACGAGCAGTACTTC
CASSGGVYEQYF
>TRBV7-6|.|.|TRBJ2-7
TGTGCCAGCAGCCCCGGACAGCCCTACGAGCAGTACTTC
CASSPGQPYEQYF
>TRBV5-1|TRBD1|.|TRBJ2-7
TGCGCCAGCAGCGGGACAGGTACCTACGAGCAGTACTTC
CASSGTGTYEQYF
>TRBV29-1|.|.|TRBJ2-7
TGCAGCGTTGGATCCGCTTCCTACGAGCAGTACTTC
CSVGSASYEQYF
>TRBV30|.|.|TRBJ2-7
TGTGCCTTCCAACACGACAGGGAGGGCTACGAGCAGTACTTC
CAFQHDREGYEQYF
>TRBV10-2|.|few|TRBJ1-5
TGCGCCAGCAGTGACCATCAGGGCTATAGCAATCAGCCCCAGCATTTT
CASSDHQGYSNQPQHF
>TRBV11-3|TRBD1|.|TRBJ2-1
TGTGCCAGCAGCTCGAGAGACAGGGACAATGAGCAGTTCTTC
CASSSRDRDNEQFF
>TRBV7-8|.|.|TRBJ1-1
TGTGCCAGCAGCTTTGGAGGGGTCACTGAAGCTTTCTTT
CASSFGGVTEAFF
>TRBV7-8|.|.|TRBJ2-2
TGTGCCAGCAGCTTACTGGTGGACACCGGGGAGCTGTTTTTT
CASSLLVDTGELFF
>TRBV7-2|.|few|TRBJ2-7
TGTGCCAGCAGTTACGGGGTCGGCTACGAGCAGTACTTC
CASSYGVGYEQYF
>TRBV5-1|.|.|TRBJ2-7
TGCGCCAGCACCACCAACTACGAGCAGTACTTC
CASTTNYEQYF
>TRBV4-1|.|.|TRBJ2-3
TGCGCCAGCAGCCAAGAGCCGCCTTCTAGCACAGATACGCAGTATTTT
CASSQEPPSSTDTQYF
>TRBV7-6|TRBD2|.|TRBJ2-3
TGTGCCAGCAGCCCGACTAGCGGGGATGCAGATACGCAGTATTTT
CASSPTSGDADTQYF
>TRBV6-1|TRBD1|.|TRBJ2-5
TGTGCCAGCGGTTGGGACAGAGGAATCCAAGAGACCCAGTACTTC
CASGWDRGIQETQYF
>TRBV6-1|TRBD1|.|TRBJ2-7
TGTGCCAGCAGTGAAGGGTGGGGACAGGGTGGGACTGACGAGCAGTACTTC
CASSEGWGQGGTDEQYF
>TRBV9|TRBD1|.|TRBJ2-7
TGTGCCAGCAGCCATCATAGGGACAGGGAATACGAGCAGTACTTC
CASSHHRDREYEQYF
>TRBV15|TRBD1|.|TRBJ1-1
TGTGCCACCAGCAGGGATCGACAGGGGGCTAGTGAAGCTTTCTTT
CATSRDRQGASEAFF
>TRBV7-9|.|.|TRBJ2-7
TGTGCCAGCGCTCAACAATGGGACGTCACCTACGAGCAGTACTTC
CASAQQWDVTYEQYF
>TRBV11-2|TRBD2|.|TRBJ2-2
TGTGCCAGCTGGGCGGGGGGGCTCGGGGAGCTGTTTTTT
CASWAGGLGELFF
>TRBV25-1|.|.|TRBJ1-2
TGTGCCAGCGCAGAATGGGAGGGAAACTATGGCTACACCTTC
CASAEWEGNYGYTF
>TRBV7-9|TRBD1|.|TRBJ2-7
TGTGCCAGCAGCTTAGGGGACAGTACCTACGAGCAGTACTTC
CASSLGDSTYEQYF
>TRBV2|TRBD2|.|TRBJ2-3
TGTGCCAGCAGTGGTCCGGGAAAGAGCGGGGTTATAGATACGCAGTATTTT
CASSGPGKSGVIDTQYF
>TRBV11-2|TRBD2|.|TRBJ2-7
TGTGCCAGCAGCTTAGGAGCCTTACTAGCGGGGCCTCCCTACGAGCAGTACTTC
CASSLGALLAGPPYEQYF